This entry is about one T cell receptor beta chain. The sample originates from a study of blood T cell repertoires in COVID-19. Study summary: Spain, Italy and the United States supplied samples that represented acute and convalescent COVID-19. PBMCs, B-cell-depleted T cells, or T cells were the source of the cDNA or gDNA that made up the material.

CDR1 is MNHEY, CDR2 SMNVEV, per germline (reference sequence). CDR3 size: 12 residues. V was clipped by 8 bases and J by 2 bases, with 8 bases between them. Some clones are missing from TCRdb's copy, which holds only in-frame ones; the method was immunoSEQ multiplex PCR. The sample has about 270,000 clones, around 81% seen once. Sequenced: peripheral blood. This clonotype was obtained from a woman in her fifties or sixties with active or convalescent COVID-19. The gene calls are TRBV27 and TRBJ2-3; D gene ambiguous. The CDR3 region is CASGHTTDTQYF. Here the CDR3 DNA reads TGTGCCAGCGGGCATACCACAGATACGCAGTATTTT.